The 25 T cell receptor beta chains in this list originate from one sample, sequenced in a study of monozygotic twins with inflammatory bowel disease (dated by TCRdb to 2018 to 2020). Libraries came from 5' RACE. Instrument used: Illumina HiSeq 2500. TCRdb reprocessed the public reads and reports one entry per CDR3 protein sequence, without DNA. The sample's records list 350,000 to 500,000 distinct CDR3 sequences. The ten largest clonotypes hold around 2.4% of the sample. Source material: blood. The receptors were sampled from a human donor with ulcerative colitis or Crohn's disease, or a healthy co-twin of an affected twin (not recorded which).

This sequence joins TRBV20-1 and TRBJ2-5; TCRdb names TRBD1, which stays unverified in the absence of DNA. The length of the CDR3 is 14 residues. Germline V gives CDR1 DFQATT, CDR2 SNEGSKA (reference sequence). CDR3 sequence reads: CSAIRRGALETQYF.

The chain combines TRBV5-1 with TRBJ2-3; TCRdb's D gene call, TRBD2, goes unchecked for lack of DNA. This CDR3 is built from 16 residues. Per the germline V gene, CDR1 is SGHRS and CDR2 is YFSETQ. This chain's CDR3 is CASSSGLGRPLDTQYF.

The chain employs TRBV5-1 and TRBJ1-1; TCRdb reports TRBD1, a call that lacks DNA to check it against. Germline CDR1 SGHRS, CDR2 YFSETQ. This CDR3 is 15 amino acids long. This chain's CDR3 is CASSLAGGMNTEAFF.

V is TRBV9 and J is TRBJ2-3; with no DNA, the TCRdb D assignment of TRBD2 cannot be verified. There are 14 residues in the CDR3. CDR1 is SGDLS and CDR2 is YYNGEE in the germline V gene. This CDR3 is CASSVERSTDTQYF.

The V call is TRBV30, the J call TRBJ1-2; TCRdb gives TRBD1 as the D gene, but with no DNA this cannot be confirmed. The CDR3 spans 13 residues. Germline lookup yields CDR1 GTSNPN and CDR2 SVGIG (reference sequence). This chain's CDR3 is CAWSRDRPYGYTF.

The genes are TRBV20-1 and TRBJ1-1. The CDR3 extends over 12 amino acids. Germline CDR1 is DFQATT and CDR2 is SNEGSKA (reference sequence). The CDR3 region is CSAPDGNTEAFF.

This chain joins TRBV7-6 and TRBJ1-1. The germline gives CDR1 SGHVS, CDR2 FNYEAQ. The CDR3 loop spans 14 amino acids. The CDR3 here is CASSDGRGNTEAFF.

The chain joins TRBV10-3 to TRBJ1-3; the D gene TCRdb calls, TRBD1, cannot be checked with no DNA. The CDR3 is 18 amino acids. Looked up from germline, CDR1 is ENHRY and CDR2 is SYGVKD. CDR3 protein: CAISESVTRRGLGNTIYF.

The rearrangement uses TRBV14 and TRBJ2-3; the TCRdb call, TRBD1, lacks DNA for checking. Germline values: CDR1 SGHDN, CDR2 FVKESK. This CDR3 is 17 amino acids long. This chain's CDR3 is CASSQDKGGQGTDTQYF.

V gene TRBV5-1 combines with J gene TRBJ2-1; TCRdb's assignment of TRBD2 cannot be checked, as there is no DNA. The CDR3 is 14 residues long. Germline CDR1 is SGHRS and CDR2 is YFSETQ. CDR3 loop: CASSFSGRGDEQFF.

The chain has TRBV6-1 and TRBJ2-2; TCRdb indicates TRBD1, and absent DNA this call remains unverified. CDR1 and CDR2 (germline): MNHNS, SASEGT. The CDR3 consists of 17 residues. The CDR3 sequence is CASRRQLTDTYTGELFF.

The gene calls are TRBV5-1 and TRBJ1-6. The length of the CDR3 is 14 residues. Germline CDR1 is SGHRS and CDR2 is YFSETQ. The CDR3: CASSLSPRDSPLHF.

The chain combines TRBV6-6 with TRBJ1-3. The germline V gene has CDR1 MNHNY and CDR2 SVGAGI (reference sequence). This CDR3 contains 13 residues. The CDR3 region is CASSSNSGNTIYF.

V usage is TRBV5-1 and J usage is TRBJ1-2. Germline V gene data show CDR1 as SGHRS and CDR2 as YFSETQ. The CDR3 is 19 amino acids. The CDR3 sequence is CASSLDGLVGIRANYGYTF.

V is TRBV5-1 and J is TRBJ1-2; TCRdb's D call of TRBD1 is untestable without DNA. The V gene's germline CDR1 is SGHRS and CDR2 YFSETQ. The CDR3 sequence is 15 residues long. CDR3 region: CASSSAGEANYGYTF.

The genes are TRBV9 and TRBJ2-7; as DNA is missing, the TRBD1 call by TCRdb cannot be tested. CDR3 size: 15 residues. The germline V gene encodes CDR1 SGDLS and CDR2 YYNGEE. CDR3 loop: CASSPQPTGDYEQYF. Using reference TRBV9 and TRBJ2-7 for the parts outside the CDR3, the full variable domain is DSGVTQTPKHLITATGQRVTLRCSPRSGDLSVYWYQQSLDQGLQFLIQYYNGEERAKGNILERFSAQQFPDLHSELNLSSLELGDSALYFCASSPQPTGDYEQYFGPGTRLTVT.

The genes are TRBV7-3 and TRBJ1-6. There are 14 residues in the CDR3. Germline CDR1 and CDR2: SGHTA and FQGTGA. CDR3 loop: CASSSAGYNSPLHF. Full variable domain (outside the CDR3, taken from reference TRBV7-3 and TRBJ1-6): GAGVSQTPSNKVTEKGKYVELRCDPISGHTALYWYRQSLGQGPEFLIYFQGTGAADDSGLPNDRFFAVRPEGSVSTLKIQRTERGDSAVYLCASSSAGYNSPLHFGNGTRLTVT.

The V call is TRBV30, the J call TRBJ1-1; TCRdb indicates TRBD1, and absent DNA this call remains unverified. Germline CDR1 reads GTSNPN; CDR2 reads SVGIG (reference sequence). The CDR3 totals 13 residues. The CDR3 region is CAWGGRQGALPFF.

The chain is built from TRBV5-4 and TRBJ1-2; the TCRdb call, TRBD1, lacks DNA for checking. From germline, CDR1 is SGHNT and CDR2 YYREEE (reference sequence). CDR3 length: 13 residues. The CDR3 loop is CASSGGGIYGYTF.

The rearrangement uses TRBV19 and TRBJ2-3; TCRdb's assignment of TRBD2 cannot be checked, as there is no DNA. Germline CDR1 and CDR2: LNHDA and SQIVND (reference sequence). CDR3 length equals 15 residues. CDR3 amino acids: CASSTTSGQRDTQYF.

The V and J genes are TRBV19 and TRBJ2-1; TCRdb designates TRBD1, a call that cannot be tested without DNA. Germline assignment: CDR1 LNHDA and CDR2 SQIVND (reference sequence). The CDR3 is 14 amino acids. This CDR3 reads CATSGTGWADEQFF.

The chain has TRBV7-3 and TRBJ2-2. This CDR3 spans 14 amino acids. CDR1 and CDR2 from the germline V gene are SGHTA and FQGTGA. Here the CDR3 reads CASGPTRGTGELFF.

The chain is built from TRBV9 and TRBJ2-2. The CDR3 contains 16 residues. Germline V CDR1 and CDR2: SGDLS, YYNGEE. This CDR3 reads CASSVAVQANTGELFF.

V usage is TRBV9 and J usage is TRBJ2-3. This CDR3 comprises 16 residues. CDR1 and CDR2 (germline): SGDLS, YYNGEE. The CDR3 sequence: CASSLGGVTRTDTQYF.

This chain links TRBV29-1 with TRBJ2-7; TCRdb indicates TRBD2, and absent DNA this call remains unverified. Germline CDR1 reads SQVTM; CDR2 reads ANQGSEA. The CDR3 extends over 14 amino acids. This CDR3 is CSVASGSSMGEQYF.